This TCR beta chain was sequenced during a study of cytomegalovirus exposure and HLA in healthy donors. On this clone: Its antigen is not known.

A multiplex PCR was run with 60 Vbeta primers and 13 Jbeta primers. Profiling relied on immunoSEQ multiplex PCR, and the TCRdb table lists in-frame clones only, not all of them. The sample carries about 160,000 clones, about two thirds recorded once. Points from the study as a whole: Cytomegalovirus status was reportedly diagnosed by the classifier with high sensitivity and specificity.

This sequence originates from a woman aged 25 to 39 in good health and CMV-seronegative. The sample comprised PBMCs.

This chain's CDR3 is CSANNYEQYF. The CDR3 DNA reads TGCAGTGCTAACAATTACGAGCAGTACTTC. This rearrangement joins TRBV20-1 to TRBJ2-7; D remains ambiguous. The CDR3 is 10 amino acids. V was pared by 4 bases and J by 4 bases, with 5 bases between. The germline V gene encodes CDR1 DFQATT and CDR2 SNEGSKA (reference sequence).